This is a list of T cell receptor beta chains from one sample in a study of T-cell memory formation after mild COVID-19. One entry per CDR3 protein, called by TCRdb with MiXCR from the 5' RACE reads. Among fewer than 450,000 distinct CDR3 sequences listed, 20% to 25% were seen once. The sample comprised PBMCs or a T cell subset sorted from them (not recorded which). Receptors were obtained from an adult woman who had mild COVID-19 (a few samples of this study predate the infection). Cell type and time point are not known. CDR3s include the opening cysteine and the closing phenylalanine or tryptophan. D genes are given only for firm matches. Rows give clone size only sometimes, using once, few, many, or a class for an expanded clone.

v_call: TRBV20-1
j_call: TRBJ2-5
d_call: TRBD2
clone_size: few
cdr3_aa: CSASGGTSLLQETQYF
cdr3_nt: TGCAGTGCTAGTGGTGGGACTAGTCTATTACAAGAGACCCAGTACTTC

v_call: TRBV14
j_call: TRBJ1-2
d_call: TRBD1
clone_size: few
cdr3_aa: CASSQARQGGGYTF
cdr3_nt: TGTGCCAGCAGCCAAGCAAGACAGGGCGGTGGCTACACCTTC

v_call: TRBV11-2
j_call: TRBJ2-3
d_call: .
clone_size: .
cdr3_aa: CASSLVVRVSTDTQYF
cdr3_nt: TGTGCCAGCAGCTTAGTCGTCAGGGTCAGCACAGATACGCAGTATTTT

v_call: TRBV7-2
j_call: TRBJ1-3
d_call: .
clone_size: few
cdr3_aa: CASSPRRSSGNTIYF
cdr3_nt: TGTGCCAGCAGCCCCCGACGGAGCTCTGGAAACACCATATATTTT

v_call: TRBV7-3
j_call: TRBJ1-5
d_call: TRBD1
clone_size: few
cdr3_aa: CASSSTGRDQPQHF
cdr3_nt: TGTGCCAGCAGCTCGACAGGGAGGGATCAGCCCCAGCATTTT

v_call: TRBV5-5
j_call: TRBJ1-1
d_call: .
clone_size: .
cdr3_aa: CASSLPGANTEAFF
cdr3_nt: TGTGCCAGCAGCTTACCGGGGGCGAACACTGAAGCTTTCTTT

v_call: TRBV24-1
j_call: TRBJ2-3
d_call: TRBD2
clone_size: .
cdr3_aa: CATSEGTRLAVDTDTQYF
cdr3_nt: TGTGCCACCAGTGAAGGAACGAGACTAGCAGTGGACACAGATACGCAGTATTTT

v_call: TRBV12-3/TRBV12-4
j_call: TRBJ1-2
d_call: TRBD1
clone_size: .
cdr3_aa: CASSPSGTGSLKYGYTF
cdr3_nt: TGTGCCAGCAGTCCCTCCGGGACAGGGAGCCTGAAGTATGGCTACACCTTC

v_call: TRBV6-5
j_call: TRBJ2-7
d_call: .
clone_size: .
cdr3_aa: CASSYSNAAYEQYF
cdr3_nt: TGTGCCAGCAGTTACTCGAACGCAGCCTACGAGCAGTACTTC

v_call: TRBV5-8
j_call: TRBJ1-1
d_call: .
clone_size: .
cdr3_aa: CASSNDPGLEAFF
cdr3_nt: TGTGCCAGCAGTAACGACCCGGGGTTAGAAGCTTTCTTT

v_call: TRBV6-5
j_call: TRBJ2-7
d_call: TRBD2
clone_size: few
cdr3_aa: CASRASGGSSYEQYF
cdr3_nt: TGTGCCAGCAGAGCTAGCGGGGGCAGCTCCTACGAGCAGTACTTC

v_call: TRBV7-9
j_call: TRBJ2-1
d_call: .
clone_size: .
cdr3_aa: CASSFKPDSSYNEQFF
cdr3_nt: TGTGCCAGCAGCTTTAAGCCTGACAGCTCCTACAATGAGCAGTTCTTC

v_call: TRBV20-1
j_call: TRBJ2-3
d_call: TRBD2
clone_size: .
cdr3_aa: CSAILRGRVGSTDTQYF
cdr3_nt: TGCAGTGCTATCCTCCGCGGGAGGGTGGGGAGCACAGATACGCAGTATTTT

v_call: TRBV20-1
j_call: TRBJ1-2
d_call: .
clone_size: few
cdr3_aa: CSASGGNYGYTF
cdr3_nt: TGCAGTGCTAGCGGTGGCAACTATGGCTACACCTTC

v_call: TRBV11-1
j_call: TRBJ2-5
d_call: .
clone_size: few
cdr3_aa: CASRKAGEETQYF
cdr3_nt: TGTGCCAGCAGAAAGGCAGGCGAAGAGACCCAGTACTTC

v_call: TRBV12-3/TRBV12-4
j_call: TRBJ2-1
d_call: TRBD2
clone_size: few
cdr3_aa: CASTQSGRAFYNEQFF
cdr3_nt: TGTGCCAGCACCCAAAGCGGGAGGGCCTTCTACAATGAGCAGTTCTTC

v_call: TRBV5-1
j_call: TRBJ2-1
d_call: .
clone_size: .
cdr3_aa: CASSSRVDEQFF
cdr3_nt: TGCGCCAGCAGCTCCAGAGTGGATGAGCAGTTCTTC

v_call: TRBV9
j_call: TRBJ2-5
d_call: .
clone_size: few
cdr3_aa: CASSVGGQQETQYF
cdr3_nt: TGTGCCAGCAGCGTAGGGGGTCAACAAGAGACCCAGTACTTC

v_call: TRBV5-1
j_call: TRBJ2-1
d_call: TRBD2
clone_size: .
cdr3_aa: CASSLGASGRASEQFF
cdr3_nt: TGCGCCAGCAGCTTGGGGGCTAGCGGGAGGGCCTCTGAGCAGTTCTTC

v_call: TRBV2
j_call: TRBJ2-3
d_call: TRBD1
clone_size: .
cdr3_aa: CASSPGQGNTDTQYF
cdr3_nt: TGTGCCAGCAGCCCGGGACAGGGGAACACAGATACGCAGTATTTT

v_call: TRBV18
j_call: TRBJ1-1
d_call: .
clone_size: few
cdr3_aa: CASSPNGGNTEAFF
cdr3_nt: TGTGCCAGCTCACCGAACGGGGGGAACACTGAAGCTTTCTTT

v_call: TRBV11-2
j_call: TRBJ2-5
d_call: TRBD2
clone_size: .
cdr3_aa: CASSLVTSAQETQYF
cdr3_nt: TGTGCCAGCAGCTTAGTCACTAGCGCGCAAGAGACCCAGTACTTC

v_call: TRBV10-3
j_call: TRBJ2-5
d_call: TRBD1
clone_size: few
cdr3_aa: CAISESTGGETQYF
cdr3_nt: TGTGCCATCAGTGAGTCGACAGGGGGTGAGACCCAGTACTTC

v_call: TRBV5-1
j_call: TRBJ2-7
d_call: TRBD2
clone_size: .
cdr3_aa: CASSSGGSGSPYEQYF
cdr3_nt: TGCGCCAGCAGCTCAGGGGGTAGCGGGAGTCCTTACGAGCAGTACTTC

v_call: TRBV11-1
j_call: TRBJ2-1
d_call: TRBD2
clone_size: few
cdr3_aa: CASSPARGGRSYNEQFF
cdr3_nt: TGTGCCAGCAGCCCCGCCCGGGGGGGACGCTCCTACAATGAGCAGTTCTTC

v_call: TRBV27
j_call: TRBJ1-1
d_call: .
clone_size: few
cdr3_aa: CASSLKGGYTEAFF
cdr3_nt: TGTGCCAGCAGCCTAAAGGGGGGGTACACTGAAGCTTTCTTT

v_call: TRBV9
j_call: TRBJ2-7
d_call: .
clone_size: .
cdr3_aa: CASSPGGSAYYEQYF
cdr3_nt: TGTGCCAGCAGCCCCGGTGGGAGTGCTTACTACGAGCAGTACTTC

v_call: TRBV29-1
j_call: TRBJ1-2
d_call: .
clone_size: .
cdr3_aa: CSVESGAPTVSGYTF
cdr3_nt: TGCAGCGTTGAATCGGGAGCTCCAACCGTGTCGGGGTACACCTTC

v_call: TRBV6-5
j_call: TRBJ1-1
d_call: .
clone_size: .
cdr3_aa: CASRKSQRSNTEAFF
cdr3_nt: TGTGCCAGCAGAAAAAGTCAAAGATCGAACACTGAAGCTTTCTTT

v_call: TRBV2
j_call: TRBJ2-1
d_call: .
clone_size: .
cdr3_aa: CASAEQFF
cdr3_nt: TGTGCCAGCGCGGAGCAGTTCTTC

v_call: TRBV20-1
j_call: TRBJ2-7
d_call: TRBD1
clone_size: few
cdr3_aa: CSARRQGALGQYF
cdr3_nt: TGCAGTGCTAGGAGACAGGGGGCCCTCGGGCAGTACTTC

v_call: TRBV24-1
j_call: TRBJ2-2
d_call: .
clone_size: .
cdr3_aa: CATSDFTGNTGELFF
cdr3_nt: TGTGCCACCAGTGATTTTACGGGGAACACCGGGGAGCTGTTTTTT

v_call: TRBV5-1
j_call: TRBJ1-1
d_call: .
clone_size: few
cdr3_aa: CASSLALGHMNTEAFF
cdr3_nt: TGCGCCAGCAGCTTGGCCCTTGGACACATGAACACTGAAGCTTTCTTT

v_call: TRBV4-3
j_call: TRBJ1-1
d_call: .
clone_size: .
cdr3_aa: CASSQGANMNTEAFF
cdr3_nt: TGCGCCAGCAGCCAAGGGGCTAACATGAACACTGAAGCTTTCTTT

v_call: TRBV12-3/TRBV12-4
j_call: TRBJ2-2
d_call: TRBD2
clone_size: .
cdr3_aa: CASGPGGLTGELFF
cdr3_nt: TGTGCCAGCGGTCCGGGAGGGCTGACCGGGGAGCTGTTTTTT

v_call: TRBV7-2
j_call: TRBJ1-3
d_call: .
clone_size: few
cdr3_aa: CASSLRASSGNTIYF
cdr3_nt: TGTGCCAGCAGCTTAAGGGCCTCCTCTGGAAACACCATATATTTT

v_call: TRBV5-5
j_call: TRBJ1-5
d_call: .
clone_size: many
cdr3_aa: CASSLDLSNQPQHF
cdr3_nt: TGTGCCAGCAGCCTGGACTTAAGCAATCAGCCCCAGCATTTT

v_call: TRBV5-1
j_call: TRBJ2-3
d_call: .
clone_size: once
cdr3_aa: CASASDTDTQYF
cdr3_nt: TGCGCCAGCGCTAGCGACACAGATACGCAGTATTTT

v_call: TRBV20-1
j_call: TRBJ2-2
d_call: .
clone_size: .
cdr3_aa: CSAREAGGTGELFF
cdr3_nt: TGCAGTGCCCGTGAGGCTGGGGGAACCGGGGAGCTGTTTTTT

v_call: TRBV11-2
j_call: TRBJ2-3
d_call: .
clone_size: many
cdr3_aa: CASSPMGDTQYF
cdr3_nt: TGTGCCAGCAGCCCCATGGGAGATACGCAGTATTTT

v_call: TRBV7-9
j_call: TRBJ1-6
d_call: .
clone_size: .
cdr3_aa: CASSKDSPPSLHF
cdr3_nt: TGTGCCAGCAGCAAAGACAGCCCCCCTTCCCTCCACTTT

v_call: TRBV5-4
j_call: TRBJ2-7
d_call: TRBD1
clone_size: few
cdr3_aa: CASSLGTGGTYEQYF
cdr3_nt: TGTGCCAGCAGCTTGGGGACAGGGGGGACCTACGAGCAGTACTTC

v_call: TRBV5-1
j_call: TRBJ2-1
d_call: .
clone_size: few
cdr3_aa: CASSLGPQYNEQFF
cdr3_nt: TGCGCCAGCAGCTTGGGTCCCCAGTACAATGAGCAGTTCTTC

v_call: TRBV10-3
j_call: TRBJ1-1
d_call: .
clone_size: .
cdr3_aa: CAISEQGMNTEAFF
cdr3_nt: TGTGCCATCAGTGAGCAGGGGATGAACACTGAAGCTTTCTTT

v_call: TRBV7-6
j_call: TRBJ2-1
d_call: .
clone_size: .
cdr3_aa: CASSLSSLNGNEQFF
cdr3_nt: TGTGCCAGCAGCCTCAGTAGTTTGAACGGTAATGAGCAGTTCTTC

v_call: TRBV9
j_call: TRBJ2-3
d_call: .
clone_size: few
cdr3_aa: CASSVGGVDTQYF
cdr3_nt: TGTGCCAGCAGCGTAGGAGGGGTGGATACGCAGTATTTT

v_call: TRBV7-3
j_call: TRBJ1-2
d_call: TRBD1
clone_size: few
cdr3_aa: CASSLRPDREGDYGYTF
cdr3_nt: TGTGCCAGCAGCCTCCGACCCGACAGGGAGGGGGACTATGGCTACACCTTC

v_call: TRBV10-3
j_call: TRBJ2-1
d_call: TRBD2
clone_size: .
cdr3_aa: CAISTGTSGADEQFF
cdr3_nt: TGTGCCATCAGCACCGGGACTAGCGGGGCGGATGAGCAGTTCTTC

v_call: TRBV7-9
j_call: TRBJ1-5
d_call: .
clone_size: few
cdr3_aa: CASSPEGFYQAQHF
cdr3_nt: TGTGCCAGCAGCCCAGAGGGCTTTTACCAGGCCCAGCATTTT

v_call: TRBV7-7
j_call: TRBJ2-3
d_call: .
clone_size: few
cdr3_aa: CASSLGLLNTDTQYF
cdr3_nt: TGTGCTAGCAGCTTAGGGCTTCTTAACACAGATACGCAGTATTTT

v_call: TRBV19
j_call: TRBJ2-1
d_call: TRBD2
clone_size: .
cdr3_aa: CASSGLAGDPYNEQFF
cdr3_nt: TGTGCCAGCAGTGGACTAGCGGGAGATCCCTACAATGAGCAGTTCTTC

v_call: TRBV5-5
j_call: TRBJ2-5
d_call: .
clone_size: .
cdr3_aa: CASSLGGAKETQYF
cdr3_nt: TGTGCCAGCAGCTTGGGGGGGGCCAAGGAGACCCAGTACTTC

v_call: TRBV24-1
j_call: TRBJ1-2
d_call: .
clone_size: .
cdr3_aa: CATSENTGTLGYTF
cdr3_nt: TGTGCCACCAGTGAAAACACAGGGACTTTGGGCTACACCTTC